This T cell receptor (beta chain) derives from a study of blood T cell repertoires in COVID-19. Study-level information: The analysed material was cDNA or gDNA that came from T cells, B-cell-depleted T cells, or PBMCs.

Authors' data handling: Researchers report that nucleated cell counts were estimated from reference gene primer amplification. The protocol was immunoSEQ multiplex PCR, while the TCRdb copy is restricted to in-frame clones and leaves out a portion. V and J calls and clone size come straight from that table; D and trimming were deduced from the DNA. Of about 120,000 clones listed, 90% are singletons. The sequence was obtained from a human donor with active COVID-19. The donor label of this sample is uncertain. The sequenced sample consisted of peripheral blood.

This chain's CDR3 is CAYSARSNQPQHF. CDR3 DNA sequence: TGTGCCTACTCCGCACGGTCCAATCAGCCCCAGCATTTT. The chain links TRBV30 to TRBJ1-5, with D uncertain. Trimming stripped 7 bases from V and 3 bases from J, with 13 bases between. The CDR3 extends over 13 amino acids. The germline V gene encodes CDR1 GTSNPN and CDR2 SVGIG (reference sequence). Together with reference TRBV30 and TRBJ1-5, the CDR3 gives the full variable domain: SQTIHQWPATLVQPVGSPLSLECTVEGTSNPNLYWYRQAAGRGLQLLFYSVGIGQISSEVPQNLSASRPQDRQFILSSKKLLLSDSGFYLCAYSARSNQPQHFGDGTRLSIL.